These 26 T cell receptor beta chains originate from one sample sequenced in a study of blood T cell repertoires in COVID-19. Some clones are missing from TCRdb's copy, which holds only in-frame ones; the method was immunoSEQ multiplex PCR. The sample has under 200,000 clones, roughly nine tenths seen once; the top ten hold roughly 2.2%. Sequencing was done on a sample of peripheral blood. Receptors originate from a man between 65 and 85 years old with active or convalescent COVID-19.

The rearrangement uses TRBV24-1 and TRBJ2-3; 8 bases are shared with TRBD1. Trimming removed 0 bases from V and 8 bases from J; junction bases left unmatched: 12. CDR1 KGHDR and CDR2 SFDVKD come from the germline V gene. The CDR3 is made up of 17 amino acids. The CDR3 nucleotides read TGTGCCACCAGTGATTTGCCCTGGAAAATAGGACAGGGTACGCAGTATTTT. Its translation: CATSDLPWKIGQGTQYF.

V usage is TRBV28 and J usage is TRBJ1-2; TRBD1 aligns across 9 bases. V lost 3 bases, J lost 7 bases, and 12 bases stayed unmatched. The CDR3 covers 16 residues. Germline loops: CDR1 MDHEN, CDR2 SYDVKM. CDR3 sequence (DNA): TGTGCCAGCAGTTTCTCATCCCGGGACAGGGACCGTGGCTACACCTTC. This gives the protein CASSFSSRDRDRGYTF.

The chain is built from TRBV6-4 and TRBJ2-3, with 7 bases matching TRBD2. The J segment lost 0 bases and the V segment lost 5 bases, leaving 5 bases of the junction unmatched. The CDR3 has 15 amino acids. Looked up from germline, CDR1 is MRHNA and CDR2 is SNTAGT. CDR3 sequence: CASSPQGGSTDTQYF. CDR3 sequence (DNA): TGTGCCAGCAGTCCCCAGGGAGGGAGCACAGATACGCAGTATTTT.

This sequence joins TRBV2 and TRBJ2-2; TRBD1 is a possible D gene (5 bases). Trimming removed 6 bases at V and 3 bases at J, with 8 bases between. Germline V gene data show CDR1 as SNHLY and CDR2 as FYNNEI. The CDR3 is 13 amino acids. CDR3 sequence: CASRLQDTGELFF. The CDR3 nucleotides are TGTGCCAGCAGGTTACAGGACACCGGGGAGCTGTTTTTT.

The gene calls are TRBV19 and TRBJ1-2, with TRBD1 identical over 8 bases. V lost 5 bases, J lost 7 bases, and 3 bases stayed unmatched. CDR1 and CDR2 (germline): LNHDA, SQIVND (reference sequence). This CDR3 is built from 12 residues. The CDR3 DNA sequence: TGTGCCAGTAGTGACAGGGGCGCTGGCTACACCTTC. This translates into CASSDRGAGYTF.

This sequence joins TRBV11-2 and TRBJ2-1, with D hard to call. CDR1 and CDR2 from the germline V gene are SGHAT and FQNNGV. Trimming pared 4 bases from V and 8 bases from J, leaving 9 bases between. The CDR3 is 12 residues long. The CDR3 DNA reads TGTGCCAGCAGCTCCAGCCGGGATGAGCAGTTCTTC. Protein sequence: CASSSSRDEQFF. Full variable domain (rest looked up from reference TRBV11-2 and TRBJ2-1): EAGVAQSPRYKIIEKRQSVAFWCNPISGHATLYWYQQILGQGPKLLIQFQNNGVVDDSQLPKDRFSAERLKGVDSTLKIQPAKLEDSAVYLCASSSSRDEQFFGPGTRLTVL.

The CDR3 DNA is TGTGCCAGCAGTGAAGCCGGTTTCGTCAGGACAGAAGCTTTCTTT. It translates to CASSEAGFVRTEAFF. The chain couples TRBV2 to TRBJ1-1; TRBD1 is a possible D gene (5 bases). V was trimmed by 0 bases and J by 8 bases, leaving 16 bases between them. CDR1 and CDR2 (germline): SNHLY, FYNNEI. The CDR3 is 15 residues long.

CDR3 nucleotides: TGTGCCAGCAGCTCAATGGTGACAGTGACCAAAAACATTCAGTACTTC. Translated, it gives CASSSMVTVTKNIQYF. The V and J genes are TRBV5-5 and TRBJ2-4, with D possibly TRBD1 on 5 matching bases. Germline lookup yields CDR1 SGHKS and CDR2 YYEKEE (reference sequence). This CDR3 region has 16 residues. The V end lost 3 bases, the J end lost 2 bases, and 15 bases lay between the germline ends.

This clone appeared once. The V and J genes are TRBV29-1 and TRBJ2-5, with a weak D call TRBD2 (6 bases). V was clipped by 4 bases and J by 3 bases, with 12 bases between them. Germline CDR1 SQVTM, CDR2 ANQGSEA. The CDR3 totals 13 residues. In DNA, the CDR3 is TGCAGCGTTGGGGGGGTGCGGGAAGAGACCCAGTACTTC. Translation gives CSVGGVREETQYF. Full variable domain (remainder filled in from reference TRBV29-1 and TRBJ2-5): SAVISQKPSRDICQRGTSLTIQCQVDSQVTMMFWYRQQPGQSLTLIATANQGSEATYESGFVIDKFPISRPNLTFSTLTVSNMSPEDSSIYLCSVGGVREETQYFGPGTRLLVL.

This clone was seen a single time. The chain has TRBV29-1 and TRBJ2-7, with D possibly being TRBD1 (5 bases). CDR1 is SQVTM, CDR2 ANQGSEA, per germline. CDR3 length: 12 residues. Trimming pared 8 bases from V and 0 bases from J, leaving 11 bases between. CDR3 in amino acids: CSTADSSYEQYF. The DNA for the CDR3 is TGCAGCACCGCCGACAGCTCCTACGAGCAGTACTTC.

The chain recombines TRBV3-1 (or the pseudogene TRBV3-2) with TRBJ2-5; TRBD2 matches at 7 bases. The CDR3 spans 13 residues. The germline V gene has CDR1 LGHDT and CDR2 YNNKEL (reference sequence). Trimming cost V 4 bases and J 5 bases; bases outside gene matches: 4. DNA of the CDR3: TGTGCCAGCAGCCCGTTCGGGGGGGAGACCCAGTACTTC. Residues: CASSPFGGETQYF.

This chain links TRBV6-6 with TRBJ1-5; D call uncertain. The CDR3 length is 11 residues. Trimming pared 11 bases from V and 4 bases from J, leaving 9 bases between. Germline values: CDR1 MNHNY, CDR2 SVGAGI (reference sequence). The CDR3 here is CAHGWNQPQHF. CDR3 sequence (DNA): TGTGCCCACGGTTGGAATCAGCCCCAGCATTTT.

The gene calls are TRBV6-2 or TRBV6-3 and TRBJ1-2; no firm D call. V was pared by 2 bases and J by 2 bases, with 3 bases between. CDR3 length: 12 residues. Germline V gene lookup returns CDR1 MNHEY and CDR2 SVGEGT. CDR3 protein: CASSYGNYGYTF. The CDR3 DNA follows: TGTGCCAGCAGTTACGGCAACTATGGCTACACCTTC.

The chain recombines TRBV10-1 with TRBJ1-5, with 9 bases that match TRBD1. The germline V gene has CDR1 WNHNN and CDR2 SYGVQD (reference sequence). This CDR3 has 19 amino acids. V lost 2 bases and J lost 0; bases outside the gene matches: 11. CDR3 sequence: CASSEPPNRTGDSNQPQHF. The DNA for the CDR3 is TGCGCCAGCAGTGAGCCCCCGAACCGGACAGGGGATAGCAATCAGCCCCAGCATTTT.

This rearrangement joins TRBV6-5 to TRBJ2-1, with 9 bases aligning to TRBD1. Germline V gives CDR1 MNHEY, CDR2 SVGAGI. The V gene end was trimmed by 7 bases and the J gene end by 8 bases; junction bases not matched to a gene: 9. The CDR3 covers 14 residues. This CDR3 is CASKTRDREDEQFF. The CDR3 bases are TGTGCCAGCAAAACGCGGGACAGGGAAGATGAGCAGTTCTTC.

As DNA, the CDR3 is TGCAGCGTTGCAGGTTCTCGGCTTCTCGGGGAAAACATTCAGTACTTC. Translating gives CSVAGSRLLGENIQYF. This chain uses TRBV29-1 with TRBJ2-4, with D possibly matching TRBD2 (5 bases). The CDR3 consists of 16 residues. Germline V gene sequence: CDR1 SQVTM, CDR2 ANQGSEA. The V end lost 4 bases, the J end lost 5 bases, and 21 bases lay between the germline ends.

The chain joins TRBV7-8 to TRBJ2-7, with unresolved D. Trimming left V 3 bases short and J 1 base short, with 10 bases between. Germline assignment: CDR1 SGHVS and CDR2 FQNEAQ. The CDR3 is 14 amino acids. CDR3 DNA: TGTGCCAGCAGCTTTGGCAGTCTTTCCTACGAGCAGTACTTC. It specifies CASSFGSLSYEQYF.

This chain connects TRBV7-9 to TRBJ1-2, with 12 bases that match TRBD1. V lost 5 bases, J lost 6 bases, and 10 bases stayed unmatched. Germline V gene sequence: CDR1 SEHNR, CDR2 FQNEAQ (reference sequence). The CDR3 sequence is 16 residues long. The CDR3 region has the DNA TGTGCCAGCAGCCGGGCGGCCGGGACAGGGGGCCATGGCTACACCTTC. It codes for CASSRAAGTGGHGYTF.

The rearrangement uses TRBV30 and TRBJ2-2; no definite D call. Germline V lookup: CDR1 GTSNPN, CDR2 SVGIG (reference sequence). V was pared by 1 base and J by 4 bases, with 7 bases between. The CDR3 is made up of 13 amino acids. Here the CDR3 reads CAWSGSFTGELFF. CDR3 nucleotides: TGTGCCTGGAGTGGCAGTTTCACCGGGGAGCTGTTTTTT.

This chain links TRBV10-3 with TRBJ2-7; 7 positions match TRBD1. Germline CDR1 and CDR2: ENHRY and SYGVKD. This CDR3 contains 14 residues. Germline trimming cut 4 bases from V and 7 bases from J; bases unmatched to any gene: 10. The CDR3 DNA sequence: TGTGCCATCAGTGTAGGGACAGCCCTGGGGGAGCAGTACTTC. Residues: CAISVGTALGEQYF.

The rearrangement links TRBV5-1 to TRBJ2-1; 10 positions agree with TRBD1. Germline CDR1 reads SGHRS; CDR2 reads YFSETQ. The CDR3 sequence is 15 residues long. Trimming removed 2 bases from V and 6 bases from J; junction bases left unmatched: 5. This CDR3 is CASSFGTGVGNEQFF. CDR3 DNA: TGCGCCAGCAGCTTCGGGACAGGGGTTGGCAATGAGCAGTTCTTC.

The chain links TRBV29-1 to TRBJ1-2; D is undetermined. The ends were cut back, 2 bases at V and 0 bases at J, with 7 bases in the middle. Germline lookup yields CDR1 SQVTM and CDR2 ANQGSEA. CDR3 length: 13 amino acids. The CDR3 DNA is TGCAGCGTTGAATGGGGAGCTAACTATGGCTACACCTTC. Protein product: CSVEWGANYGYTF.

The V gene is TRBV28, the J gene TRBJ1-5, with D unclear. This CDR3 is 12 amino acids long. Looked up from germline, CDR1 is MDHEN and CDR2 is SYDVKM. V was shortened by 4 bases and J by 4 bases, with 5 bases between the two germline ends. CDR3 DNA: TGTGCCAGCAGTTCCGTGAATCAGCCCCAGCATTTT. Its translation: CASSSVNQPQHF.

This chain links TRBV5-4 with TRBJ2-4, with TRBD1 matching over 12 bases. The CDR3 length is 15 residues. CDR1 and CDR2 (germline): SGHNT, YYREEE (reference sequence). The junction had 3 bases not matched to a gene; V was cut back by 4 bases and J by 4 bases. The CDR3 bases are TGTGCCAGCAGCACGGGACAGGGGGCGAAAAACATTCAGTACTTC. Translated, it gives CASSTGQGAKNIQYF.

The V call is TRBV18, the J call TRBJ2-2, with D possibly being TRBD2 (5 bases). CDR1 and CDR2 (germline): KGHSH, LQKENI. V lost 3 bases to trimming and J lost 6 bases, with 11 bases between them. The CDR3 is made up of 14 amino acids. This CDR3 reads CASSPSEVPGELFF. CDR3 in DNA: TGTGCCAGCTCACCGTCGGAGGTCCCCGGGGAGCTGTTTTTT. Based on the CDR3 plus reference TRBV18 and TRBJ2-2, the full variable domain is NAGVMQNPRHLVRRRGQEARLRCSPMKGHSHVYWYRQLPEEGLKFMVYLQKENIIDESGMPKERFSAEFPKEGPSILRIQQVVRGDSAAYFCASSPSEVPGELFFGEGSRLTVL.

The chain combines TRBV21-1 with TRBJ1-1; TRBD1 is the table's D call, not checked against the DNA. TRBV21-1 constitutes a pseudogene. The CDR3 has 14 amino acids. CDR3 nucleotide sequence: TGTGCCAGCAGCAAAGGACAGGGGAACACTGAAGCTTTCTTT. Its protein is CASSKGQGNTEAFF.